This T cell receptor (beta chain) was documented in a study of blood T cell repertoires in COVID-19. Study overall: The United States, Italy and Spain supplied acute and convalescent COVID-19 samples. The analysed material was cDNA or gDNA that came from T cells, B-cell-depleted T cells, or PBMCs.

The CDR3 is made up of 16 amino acids. V was clipped by 7 bases and J by 0 bases, with 18 bases between them. The germline V gene encodes CDR1 MDHEN and CDR2 SYDVKM. Under the authors' procedure: Reference gene primer amplification gave nucleated cell count estimates. TCRdb keeps only in-frame clones here, not all; method: immunoSEQ multiplex PCR. That table gives V, J and clone size, and the DNA gave D and trimming. The table records some 29,000 clones, approximately 80% of them present only once. V gene TRBV28 combines with J gene TRBJ1-1; possibly TRBD1 for D (6 bases). This TCR derives from a woman aged 70-85 years with acute or convalescent COVID-19. Sequenced input: peripheral blood. CDR3 in amino acids: CASIYSSGGLNTEAFF. In nucleotides, the CDR3 is TGTGCCAGCATCTATAGCTCGGGGGGCTTGAACACTGAAGCTTTCTTT.